The present T cell receptor (beta chain) was sequenced within a study of blood T cell repertoires in COVID-19. Study at large: Nucleic acid was either cDNA or gDNA, and it came from T cells, B-cell-depleted T cells, or PBMCs.

As handled by the study authors: Counts of nucleated cells, estimated from reference gene primer amplification, were obtained. Clones were sequenced by immunoSEQ multiplex PCR, and TCRdb holds only the in-frame ones, with some missing. D and trimming come from the DNA, and the V and J calls and clone size come from that table. The table has a few hundred thousand clones, roughly 87% seen once. Germline CDR1 and CDR2: PRHDT and FYEKMQ (reference sequence). This CDR3 has 16 residues. The junction had 6 bases not matched to a gene; V was cut back by 5 bases and J by 2 bases. Individuals aged roughly 18 to 90 years were recruited from about two dozen US areas. Assignments of participants to cohorts depended upon their own reported clinical history.

The V gene is TRBV13, the J gene TRBJ2-2, with 9 nucleotides matching TRBD1. Sequences were obtained from PBMCs or T cells enriched from blood (not recorded which). The TCR sequence derives from a man between 25 and 39 years old in a cohort exposed to, infected with or recovered from COVID-19 (not recorded which). CDR3 sequence: CASSPKTGGNTGELFF. Here the CDR3 DNA reads TGTGCCAGCAGCCCCAAGACAGGGGGTAACACCGGGGAGCTGTTTTTT.